These T cell receptor beta chains were read from a single sample in a study of early T cells in non-severe SARS-CoV-2 infection. TCRdb re-called the 5' RACE reads through MiXCR, storing one row per CDR3 protein. The sample includes tens of thousands of distinct CDR3 sequences, over 9.5% of them seen just once. Sequencing used whole blood, obtained at baseline. Receptors were obtained from an adult who was a healthcare worker with PCR-confirmed SARS-CoV-2 infection or an uninfected control (not recorded which). Both conserved end residues are part of each CDR3. The D gene is left open where the match is weak. Not all rows give a size; the values are once, few, many and, for expanded clones, a class.

. TRBJ2-7 . TRBV4-3 CASSQGFGSYEQYF TGCGCCAGCAGCCAAGGTTTCGGCAGCTACGAGCAGTACTTC
. TRBJ2-2 . TRBV5-1 CASSFRNTGELFF TGCGCCAGCAGCTTCAGGAACACCGGGGAGCTGTTTTTT
. TRBJ2-1 few TRBV29-1 CSVTAPVENEQFF TGCAGCGTTACGGCCCCCGTGGAGAATGAGCAGTTCTTC
TRBD2 TRBJ2-1 . TRBV4-1 CASSQDRSPSAGVKDEQFF TGCGCCAGCAGCCAAGATAGGAGCCCAAGCGCGGGAGTTAAGGATGAGCAGTTCTTC
. TRBJ2-7 few TRBV7-9 CASSLTTQGGGQTYEQYF TGTGCCAGCAGCCTAACAACCCAAGGTGGGGGACAAACTTACGAGCAGTACTTC
TRBD2 TRBJ2-7 . TRBV10-3 CAISEGPRGREGYEQYF TGTGCCATCAGTGAGGGCCCTCGAGGGCGGGAGGGCTACGAGCAGTACTTC
. TRBJ2-2 many TRBV7-9 CASSIISNTGELFF TGTGCCAGCAGCATAATCAGCAACACCGGGGAGCTGTTTTTT
. TRBJ2-3 many TRBV28 CASRPGLAKSTDTQYF TGTGCCAGCAGACCCGGACTGGCAAAAAGCACAGATACGCAGTATTTT
. TRBJ2-7 few TRBV7-9 CASNGGWGLSSYEQYF TGTGCCAGCAATGGTGGATGGGGTTTAAGCTCCTACGAGCAGTACTTC
. TRBJ2-3 . TRBV19 CASRTPGRTDTQYF TGTGCCAGCCGGACCCCCGGGAGAACAGATACGCAGTATTTT
. TRBJ1-1 . TRBV30 CAWTPPLSNTEAFF TGTGCCTGGACGCCGCCCCTATCGAACACTGAAGCTTTCTTT
. TRBJ2-1 many TRBV9 CASSALSPGYNEQFF TGTGCCAGCAGCGCCCTATCGCCAGGCTACAATGAGCAGTTCTTC
. TRBJ1-3 . TRBV12-3/TRBV12-4 CASTRSGRAGNTIYF TGTGCCAGCACCAGAAGTGGCAGGGCTGGAAACACCATATATTTT
. TRBJ1-1 . TRBV12-3/TRBV12-4 CASSTGDLTGNTEAFF TGTGCCAGCAGTACCGGCGATTTGACAGGTAACACTGAAGCTTTCTTT
. TRBJ1-1 few TRBV12-3/TRBV12-4 CASSLGPLDRVNTEAFF TGTGCCAGCAGTTTAGGTCCCCTCGACAGAGTTAACACTGAAGCTTTCTTT
TRBD2 TRBJ2-3 many TRBV19 CASSTGTSSTDTQYF TGTGCCAGTAGTACGGGGACTAGCAGCACAGATACGCAGTATTTT
. TRBJ2-1 . TRBV20-1 CSAPRGESPHNEQFF TGCAGTGCCCCCAGGGGGGAGAGCCCCCACAATGAGCAGTTCTTC
TRBD1 TRBJ2-7 many TRBV29-1 CSVSPGQGPYEQYF TGCAGCGTCTCACCGGGACAGGGGCCCTACGAGCAGTACTTC
. TRBJ2-1 . TRBV7-6 CASSLDRSPSSYNEQFF TGTGCCAGCAGCTTGGACAGATCACCAAGCTCCTACAATGAGCAGTTCTTC
. TRBJ2-1 . TRBV3-1 CASSQDQIEQFF TGTGCCAGCAGCCAAGATCAGATTGAGCAGTTCTTC
. TRBJ1-4 . TRBV7-8 CASSPGDATNEKLFF TGTGCCAGCAGTCCAGGGGACGCAACTAATGAAAAACTGTTTTTT
. TRBJ1-5 many TRBV4-3 CASSQEVTATSNQPQHF TGCGCCAGCAGCCAAGAAGTAACAGCGACTAGCAATCAGCCCCAGCATTTT
TRBD1 TRBJ2-4 many TRBV29-1 CSVGQGELIQYF TGCAGCGTTGGACAGGGGGAGTTGATTCAGTACTTC
TRBD1 TRBJ1-1 . TRBV18 CASSKTGARIEAFF TGTGCCAGCTCAAAAACAGGGGCCAGGATTGAAGCTTTCTTT
. TRBJ1-1 . TRBV20-1 CSAWDPGRVNTEAFF TGCAGTGCCTGGGACCCGGGGAGGGTGAACACTGAAGCTTTCTTT
TRBD2 TRBJ2-3 . TRBV27 CASRSGHTDTQYF TGTGCCAGCCGTAGCGGGCACACAGATACGCAGTATTTT
. TRBJ1-3 few TRBV9 CASSVGGIGNTIYF TGTGCCAGCAGCGTGGGGGGTATTGGAAACACCATATATTTT
. TRBJ1-2 few TRBV29-1 CSVAHPSNYGYTF TGCAGCGTTGCGCACCCTTCAAACTATGGCTACACCTTC
. TRBJ1-6 few TRBV12-3/TRBV12-4 CASSSDGWNSPLHF TGTGCCAGCAGTTCGGACGGGTGGAATTCACCCCTCCACTTT
TRBD2 TRBJ2-7 . TRBV12-3/TRBV12-4 CASSPRLAGRPKQYF TGTGCCAGCAGTCCCAGACTAGCGGGACGACCCAAGCAGTACTTC
. TRBJ2-3 many TRBV12-5 CASGTASDTQYF TGTGCTAGTGGCACCGCATCAGATACGCAGTATTTT
. TRBJ1-3 many TRBV5-1 CASSLGSVSGNTIYF TGCGCCAGCAGCTTGGGTTCGGTATCTGGAAACACCATATATTTT
. TRBJ1-3 . TRBV30 CAWSVVGVFSGNTIYF TGTGCCTGGAGTGTTGTAGGAGTTTTCTCTGGAAACACCATATATTTT
. TRBJ2-7 many TRBV27 CASSLSGKYPLEQYF TGTGCCAGCAGTTTATCCGGGAAATACCCCCTGGAGCAGTACTTC
TRBD1 TRBJ1-2 . TRBV29-1 CSVGDRANYGYTF TGCAGCGTTGGGGACAGGGCTAACTATGGCTACACCTTC